These 22 T cell receptor beta chains originate from one sample sequenced in a study of blood T cell repertoires in COVID-19. Clones were sequenced by immunoSEQ multiplex PCR, and TCRdb holds only the in-frame ones, with some missing. Of around 200,000 clones listed, about 90% are singletons. Material: peripheral blood. These receptors all come from a man between 65 and 85 years old with active or convalescent COVID-19.

The V gene is TRBV28, the J gene TRBJ1-4; TRBD1 might be the D (5 bases). The V end lost 4 bases, the J end lost 8 bases, and 17 bases lay between the germline ends. CDR1 and CDR2 from the germline V gene are MDHEN and SYDVKM. The CDR3 has 15 amino acids. Written as DNA, the CDR3 is TGTGCCAGCAGTTCCCAGGGACTGAGTAAAGAAAAACTGTTTTTT. Its translation is CASSSQGLSKEKLFF.

DNA of the CDR3: TGTGCCAGCTCACCTGCTCGGGGTGAAAAACTGTTTTTT. Translated, it gives CASSPARGEKLFF. The gene calls are TRBV18 and TRBJ1-4, with D unclear. The CDR3 spans 13 residues. Germline V gene lookup returns CDR1 KGHSH and CDR2 LQKENI. V was pared by 3 bases and J by 7 bases, with 9 bases between.

This rearrangement joins TRBV27 to TRBJ2-5; D is unclear. The CDR3 loop spans 15 amino acids. Per the germline V gene, CDR1 is MNHEY and CDR2 is SMNVEV (reference sequence). Deletions cut 3 bases from V and 0 bases from J, with 11 bases between. The CDR3 DNA reads TGTGCCAGCAGTTTTCTTCCCCTGTACCAAGAGACCCAGTACTTC. It specifies CASSFLPLYQETQYF.

The chain joins TRBV5-4 to TRBJ1-1, with D uncertain. The ends were cut back, 0 bases at V and 1 base at J, with 4 bases in the middle. The germline V gene encodes CDR1 SGHNT and CDR2 YYREEE (reference sequence). The CDR3 length is 13 residues. The CDR3 is CASSLEQNTEAFF. The CDR3 DNA follows: TGTGCCAGCAGCTTGGAGCAGAACACTGAAGCTTTCTTT.

The rearrangement links TRBV3-1 (or the pseudogene TRBV3-2) to TRBJ1-1, with D perhaps TRBD1 (5 bases). Trimming shortened V by 0 bases and J by 4 bases, and 18 bases separated the two germline ends. Germline V gene sequence: CDR1 LGHDT, CDR2 YNNKEL (reference sequence). This CDR3 is built from 17 residues. The CDR3 protein is CASSQDRVRGRSTEAFF. The CDR3, as DNA: TGTGCCAGCAGCCAAGATCGGGTTAGGGGCAGGAGCACTGAAGCTTTCTTT.

This chain uses TRBV19 with TRBJ1-4, with D tentatively TRBD1 (6 bases). CDR1 is LNHDA and CDR2 is SQIVND in the germline V gene (reference sequence). V was pared by 5 bases and J by 4 bases, with 20 bases between. The CDR3 length is 17 residues. The CDR3 DNA reads as TGTGCCAGTAGTCTCACCGGGACACTCCCATATAATGAAAAACTGTTTTTT. Translated, it gives CASSLTGTLPYNEKLFF.

The chain couples TRBV29-1 to TRBJ1-1, with 9 bases that match TRBD1. V shed 1 base and J 5 bases; nucleotides not matched to a gene: 8. CDR3 size: 15 residues. Germline V gene lookup returns CDR1 SQVTM and CDR2 ANQGSEA. The CDR3 DNA reads as TGCAGCGTTGAAGGTACAGGGGGCGTATGGACTGAAGCTTTCTTT. Protein sequence: CSVEGTGGVWTEAFF. The full variable domain, in which reference TRBV29-1 and TRBJ1-1 provide the parts outside the CDR3, is SAVISQKPSRDICQRGTSLTIQCQVDSQVTMMFWYRQQPGQSLTLIATANQGSEATYESGFVIDKFPISRPNLTFSTLTVSNMSPEDSSIYLCSVEGTGGVWTEAFFGQGTRLTVV.

The CDR3 sequence: CASSATGLVSEQYF. CDR3 nucleotides: TGTGCCAGCAGCGCCACAGGGTTAGTATCCGAGCAGTACTTC. This chain connects TRBV7-2 to TRBJ2-7; TRBD1 is a possible D gene (6 bases). Between the trimmed V and J ends, which lost 5 bases and 6 bases, there was a span of 17 bases. The germline V gene encodes CDR1 SGHTA and CDR2 FQGNSA. The CDR3 sequence is 14 residues long.

The chain has TRBV7-2 and TRBJ1-2; no clear D. Germline CDR1 SGHTA, CDR2 FQGNSA. This CDR3 contains 14 residues. The ends were cut back, 5 bases at V and 0 bases at J, with 10 bases in the middle. CDR3 sequence (DNA): TGTGCCAGCAGCCCCCGCGTGGCTAACTATGGCTACACCTTC. Translation gives CASSPRVANYGYTF.

This chain joins TRBV5-1 and TRBJ2-7; D remains unclear. Per the germline V gene, CDR1 is SGHRS and CDR2 is YFSETQ. CDR3 size: 12 residues. Trimming stripped 6 bases from V and 1 base from J, with 8 bases between. The CDR3 DNA sequence: TGCGCCAGCACAGCAGGTTCCTACGAGCAGTACTTC. The encoded protein is CASTAGSYEQYF.

This clone was recorded many times. The V call is TRBV15, the J call TRBJ1-4, with 7 nucleotides matching TRBD1. After removal of 0 bases from V and 5 bases from J, the junction contained 6 bases not matched to a gene. Germline values: CDR1 LNHNV, CDR2 YYDKDF (reference sequence). The CDR3 spans 16 residues. In nucleotides, the CDR3 is TGTGCCACCAGCAGAGATCCGGGACAGCCAAATGAAAAACTGTTTTTT. Protein product: CATSRDPGQPNEKLFF.

The chain employs TRBV5-1 and TRBJ1-2; D uncertain. Germline values: CDR1 SGHRS, CDR2 YFSETQ. This CDR3 is built from 17 residues. Trimming left V 3 bases short and J 8 bases short, with 26 bases between. The CDR3 nucleotides are TGCGCCAGCAGCTCGCTACAAGCGGGCTCCGTGCATGGGGGCTACACCTTC. Translation: CASSSLQAGSVHGGYTF.

The chain joins TRBV6-2 or TRBV6-3 to TRBJ1-6; 10 bases map to TRBD1. The CDR3 spans 16 residues. V gave up 6 bases and J gave up 7 bases; unmatched junction bases: 9. Germline CDR1 MNHEY, CDR2 SVGEGT. The CDR3 DNA follows: TGTGCCAGCAGCCTCCGGGACAGGGGCCCGAATTCACCCCTCCACTTT. This gives the protein CASSLRDRGPNSPLHF.

In this sample, this clone turned up a few times. The chain combines TRBV19 with TRBJ1-2; D possibly corresponds to TRBD1 (6 bases). The CDR3 runs 14 residues. Germline CDR1 LNHDA, CDR2 SQIVND (reference sequence). Trimming removed 6 bases from V and 7 bases from J, with 18 bases in between. CDR3 coding DNA: TGTGCCAGTAGGGAGGACAGATCCGTACTTGGCTACACCTTC. Translating gives CASREDRSVLGYTF.

The gene calls are TRBV5-1 and TRBJ1-2; TRBD1 matches at 8 bases. The V gene end was trimmed by 1 base and the J gene end by 8 bases; junction bases not matched to a gene: 16. CDR1 is SGHRS and CDR2 is YFSETQ in the germline V gene. The CDR3 loop spans 17 amino acids. CDR3 sequence: CASSLKSGTGFEGGYTF. The CDR3 DNA reads TGCGCCAGCAGCTTGAAATCCGGGACAGGATTTGAGGGGGGCTACACCTTC.

The J gene is TRBJ2-1, the V gene TRBV6-1; 7 nucleotides line up with TRBD2. V gave up 4 bases and J gave up 0 bases; unmatched junction bases: 6. The CDR3 contains 16 residues. Germline V CDR1 and CDR2: MNHNS, SASEGT. The DNA for the CDR3 is TGTGCCAGCAGTGGAACTAGCGCCCACTCCTACAATGAGCAGTTCTTC. It encodes CASSGTSAHSYNEQFF.

V is TRBV7-2 and J is TRBJ2-2; a weak D match, TRBD1 (5 bases). The CDR3 has 15 amino acids. The germline V gene encodes CDR1 SGHTA and CDR2 FQGNSA. V was shortened by 11 bases and J by 0 bases, with 16 bases between the two germline ends. The CDR3 bases are TGTGCCGGCAAACCACAGGCGGCGAACACCGGGGAGCTGTTTTTT. It encodes CAGKPQAANTGELFF.

This chain uses TRBV28 with TRBJ1-1; 7 positions match TRBD1. J was trimmed by 7 bases and V by 7 bases; bases with no gene match: 12. The CDR3 consists of 14 residues. From germline, CDR1 is MDHEN and CDR2 SYDVKM. CDR3 in amino acids: CASNNQGGPLEAFF. The CDR3 nucleotides are TGTGCCAGCAACAACCAGGGGGGCCCACTTGAAGCTTTCTTT.

This chain uses TRBV24-1 with TRBJ1-1, with 9 nucleotides matching TRBD1. The V segment lost 5 bases and the J segment 5 bases; nucleotides outside the gene matches: 8. Germline V gene sequence: CDR1 KGHDR, CDR2 SFDVKD. This CDR3 spans 15 amino acids. The CDR3 region is CATSVDRGRRTEAFF. The CDR3 region has the DNA TGTGCCACCAGTGTAGACAGGGGGAGGAGGACTGAAGCTTTCTTT.

The gene calls are TRBV28 and TRBJ1-1; 9 bases line up with TRBD1. Looked up from germline, CDR1 is MDHEN and CDR2 is SYDVKM. The junction had 8 bases not matched to a gene; V was cut back by 5 bases and J by 1 base. The CDR3 has 16 amino acids. This chain's CDR3 is CASSPRWGQGNTEAFF. The CDR3 DNA sequence: TGTGCCAGCAGTCCTCGGTGGGGACAGGGGAACACTGAAGCTTTCTTT.

The chain combines TRBV28 with TRBJ2-4; a possible D gene is TRBD1 (6 bases). The V gene's germline CDR1 is MDHEN and CDR2 SYDVKM. This CDR3 contains 17 residues. Trimming stripped 5 bases from V and 0 bases from J, with 17 bases between. Written as DNA, the CDR3 is TGTGCCAGCAGTAGGGTCGGACAGTCCATAGCCAAAAACATTCAGTACTTC. Its translation is CASSRVGQSIAKNIQYF. Using reference TRBV28 and TRBJ2-4 for the parts outside the CDR3, the full variable domain is DVKVTQSSRYLVKRTGEKVFLECVQDMDHENMFWYRQDPGLGLRLIYFSYDVKMKEKGDIPEGYSVSREKKERFSLILESASTNQTSMYLCASSRVGQSIAKNIQYFGAGTRLSVL.

This sequence joins TRBV3-1 (or the pseudogene TRBV3-2) and TRBJ1-5; maybe TRBD1 (5 bases). Deletions cut 1 base from V and 2 bases from J, with 9 bases between. Per germline, CDR1 LGHDT and CDR2 YNNKEL (reference sequence). The CDR3 is made up of 15 amino acids. CDR3 sequence (DNA): TGTGCCAGCAGCCAAGCGGGGGTCCGCAATCAGCCCCAGCATTTT. It yields the protein CASSQAGVRNQPQHF.